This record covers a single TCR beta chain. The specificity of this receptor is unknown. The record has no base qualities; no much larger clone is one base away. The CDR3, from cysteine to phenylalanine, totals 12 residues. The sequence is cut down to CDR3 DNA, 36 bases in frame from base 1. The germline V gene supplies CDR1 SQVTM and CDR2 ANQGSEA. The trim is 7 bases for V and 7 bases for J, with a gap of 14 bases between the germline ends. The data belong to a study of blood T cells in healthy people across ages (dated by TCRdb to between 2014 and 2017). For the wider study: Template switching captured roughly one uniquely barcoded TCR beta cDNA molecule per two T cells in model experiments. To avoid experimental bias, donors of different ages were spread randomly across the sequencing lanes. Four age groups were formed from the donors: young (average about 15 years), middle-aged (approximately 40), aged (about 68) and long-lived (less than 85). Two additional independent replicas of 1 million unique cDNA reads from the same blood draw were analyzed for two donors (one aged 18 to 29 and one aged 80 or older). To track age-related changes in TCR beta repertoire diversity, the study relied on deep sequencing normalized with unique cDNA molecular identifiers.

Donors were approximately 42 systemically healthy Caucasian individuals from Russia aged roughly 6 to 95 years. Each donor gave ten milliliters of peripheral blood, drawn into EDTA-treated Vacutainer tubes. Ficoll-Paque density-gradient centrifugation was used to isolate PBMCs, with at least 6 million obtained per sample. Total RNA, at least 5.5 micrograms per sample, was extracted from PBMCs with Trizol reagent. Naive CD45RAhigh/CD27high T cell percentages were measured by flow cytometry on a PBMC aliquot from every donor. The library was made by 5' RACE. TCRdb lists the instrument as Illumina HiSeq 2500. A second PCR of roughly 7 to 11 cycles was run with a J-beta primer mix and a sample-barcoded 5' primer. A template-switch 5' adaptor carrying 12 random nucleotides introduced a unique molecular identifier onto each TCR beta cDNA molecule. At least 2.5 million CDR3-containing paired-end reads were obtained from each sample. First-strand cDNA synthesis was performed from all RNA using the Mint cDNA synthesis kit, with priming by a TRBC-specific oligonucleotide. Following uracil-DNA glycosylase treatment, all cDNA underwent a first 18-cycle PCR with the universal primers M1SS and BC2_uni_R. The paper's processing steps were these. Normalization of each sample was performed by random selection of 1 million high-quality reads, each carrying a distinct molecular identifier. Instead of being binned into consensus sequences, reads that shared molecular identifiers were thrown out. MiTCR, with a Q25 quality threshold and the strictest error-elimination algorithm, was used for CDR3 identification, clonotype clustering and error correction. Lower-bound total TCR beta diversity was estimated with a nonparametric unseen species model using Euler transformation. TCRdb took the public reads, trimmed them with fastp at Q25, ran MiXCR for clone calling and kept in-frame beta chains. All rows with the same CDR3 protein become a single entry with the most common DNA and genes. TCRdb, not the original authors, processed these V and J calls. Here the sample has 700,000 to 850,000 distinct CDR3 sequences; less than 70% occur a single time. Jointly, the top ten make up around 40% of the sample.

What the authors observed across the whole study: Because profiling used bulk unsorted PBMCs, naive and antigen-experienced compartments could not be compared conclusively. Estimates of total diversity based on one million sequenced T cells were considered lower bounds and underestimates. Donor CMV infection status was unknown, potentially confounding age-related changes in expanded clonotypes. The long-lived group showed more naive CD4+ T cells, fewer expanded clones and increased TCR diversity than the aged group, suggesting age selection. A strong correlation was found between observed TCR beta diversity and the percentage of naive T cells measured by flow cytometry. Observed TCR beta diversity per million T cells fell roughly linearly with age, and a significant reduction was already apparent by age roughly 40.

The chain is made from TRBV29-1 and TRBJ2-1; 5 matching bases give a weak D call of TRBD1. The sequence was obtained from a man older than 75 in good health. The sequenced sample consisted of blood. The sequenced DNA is TGCAGCGAAAGGGGTCCACTGAATGAGCAGTTCTTC. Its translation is CSERGPLNEQFF.